The text below deals with one TCR beta chain. What it binds is unknown. The sample originates from a study of shared clonotypes between healthy human individuals. In the study overall: With ages of 18 to 49, the donors were two women and a few men. The study's findings and limits: Relative to their counterparts shared across all four donors, non-shared clonotypes exhibited diminished generation probabilities.

Naive CD8 cells, CD45RO-negative and positively selected for CCR7, excluded terminally differentiated effector memory CD45RA+ cells. TCRdb keeps only in-frame clones here, not all; method: immunoSEQ multiplex PCR. The table has some 580,000 clones, 95% to 98% seen once. V shed 3 bases and J 1 base; nucleotides not matched to a gene: 3. Looked up from germline, CDR1 is KGHSH and CDR2 is LQKENI. The CDR3 totals 15 residues. This clonotype originated in a man aged 25 to 45 in good health. The sample comprised naive CD8+ T cells sorted from blood. The chain couples TRBV18 to TRBJ1-1; 9 bases agree with TRBD1. The chain's CDR3 is CASSPGQGWNTEAFF. The CDR3 bases are TGTGCCAGCTCACCGGGACAGGGATGGAACACTGAAGCTTTCTTT.